The entry that follows covers one T cell receptor (beta chain) sequence. The CDR3 sequence is 14 residues long. V dropped 7 bases and J dropped 4; count of bases not matched to a gene: 3. The germline V gene has CDR1 KGHDR and CDR2 SFDVKD. The template used for profiling TCR beta VDJ and CDR3 was genomic DNA. One entry per CDR3 protein results from TCRdb running MiXCR on the reads. The top ten hold roughly 30% of the sample, which has approximately 99,000 distinct CDR3 sequences, around 49% seen once. The data are from a study of CD8+CD57+ T cells in acquired aplastic anemia. Study at large: In CD4+ cells, healthy donors produced an average of approximately 9.9 million reads.

The source is a human donor in good health, serving as a control. The V call is TRBV24-1, the J call TRBJ2-2, with TRBD1 matching 9 bases. Sequenced: sorted CD4+, CD8+, or CD8+CD57+ T cells (not recorded which) from PBMCs. The CDR3 protein is CATRGQGRTGELFF. CDR3 sequence (DNA): TGTGCCACCAGAGGACAGGGGCGCACCGGGGAGCTGTTTTTT.